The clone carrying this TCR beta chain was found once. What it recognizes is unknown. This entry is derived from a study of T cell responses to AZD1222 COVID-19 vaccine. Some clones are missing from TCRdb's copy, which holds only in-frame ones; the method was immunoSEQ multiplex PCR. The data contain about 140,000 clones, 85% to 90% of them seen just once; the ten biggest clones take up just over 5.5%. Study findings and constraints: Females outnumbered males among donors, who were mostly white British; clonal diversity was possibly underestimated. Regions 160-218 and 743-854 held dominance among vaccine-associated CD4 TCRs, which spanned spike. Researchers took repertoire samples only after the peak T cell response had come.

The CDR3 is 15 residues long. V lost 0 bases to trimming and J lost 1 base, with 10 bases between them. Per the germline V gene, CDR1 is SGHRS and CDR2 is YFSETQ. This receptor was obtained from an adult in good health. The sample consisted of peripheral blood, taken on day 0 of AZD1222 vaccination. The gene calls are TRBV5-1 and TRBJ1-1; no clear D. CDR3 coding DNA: TGCGCCAGCAGCTTGGTTGGCGCTGGGAACACTGAAGCTTTCTTT. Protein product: CASSLVGAGNTEAFF.